This T cell receptor beta chain emerged from a study of human T cells and chemical hapten exposure. Study context: There were weekly diphenylcyclopropenone doses to the scalp for patients throughout the approximately 24-week study. Chiefly women, the patients showed alopecia areata, totalis or universalis.

TCRdb reanalysed the RACE reads using MiXCR and keeps one entry per CDR3 protein. Here the sample spans about 340,000 distinct CDR3 sequences, approximately 6.3% being singletons. In its sample, this clonotype was seen a few times. Time point here: patch test 1, 2 weeks after DPC sensitization. Treatment in this sample: therapeutic diphenylcyclopropenone sensitization with weekly scalp DPC. This clonotype was obtained from a woman younger than 35 with alopecia areata. Some clones in this sample may be carry-over from other donors' samples. The sequences come from whole blood, collected in connection with sensitization to the hapten diphenylcyclopropenone (DPC).

The DNA of the CDR3 is TGCAGCGTTGAGGGTAGACAGGGATCGATCTATGGCTACACCTTC. Its protein product is CSVEGRQGSIYGYTF. The chain carries TRBV29-1 and TRBJ1-2, with 7 nucleotides matching TRBD1. The CDR3 loop spans 15 amino acids. V lost 3 bases, J lost 4 bases, and 11 bases stayed unmatched. The V gene's germline CDR1 is SQVTM and CDR2 ANQGSEA.